This TCR beta chain was obtained from a study of cytomegalovirus exposure and HLA in healthy donors. The study's findings and limits: Most TCRs appeared rarely, but some public TCRs recurred in many donors. Later analysis identified around 15,000 TCR beta sequences associated with HLA alleles, using a false discovery rate threshold of 0.05.

This clone was found once. Antigen unknown. Primers for the PCR totalled 60 Vbeta and 13 Jbeta. Authors' processing steps: Counted up in a later analysis, unique TCR beta chains came to 65 million to 80 million, with around 10 million shared. Generated by immunoSEQ multiplex PCR, the TCRdb table keeps only in-frame clones and is missing some. That table gives V, J and clone size, and the DNA gave D and trimming. The top ten clones hold about 2.2% of a sample with about 170,000 clones, 79% of them seen once. The receptor comes from a woman aged 45 to 65 in good health and CMV-seronegative. The sample comprised PBMCs.

The chain's CDR3 is CARSKKAGQEYEQYF. In nucleotides, the CDR3 is TGTGCCAGAAGCAAAAAGGCAGGACAGGAATACGAGCAGTACTTC. J is TRBJ2-7 and V is TRBV7-5; the table's D call of TRBD1 was not tested on the DNA. TRBV7-5 is noted as a pseudogene. This CDR3 has 15 amino acids.